This T cell receptor beta chain was profiled in a study of T cells in Graves' hyperthyroidism and ophthalmopathy. The study's findings and limits: Model predictions of ophthalmopathy came a median around 6.5 months before onset.

With respect to this clonotype: Its antigen remains unknown. A much larger clone differs by one base, so this may be a read error. The missing conserved phenylalanine or tryptophan at the end of this CDR3 makes a read error likely.

Trimming left V 3 bases short and J 7 bases short, with 18 bases between. The CDR3 is 14 amino acids. Germline V gene data show CDR1 as GTSNPN and CDR2 as SVGIG (reference sequence). TCR beta CDR3 sequences were amplified from RNA transcripts. In the first-round RT-PCR of the TCR CDR3, the HTBI primer set was used. TCRdb reprocessed the multiplex PCR reads with MiXCR, giving one entry per CDR3 protein. The sample holds a few hundred thousand distinct CDR3 sequences, roughly 46% seen once. This rearrangement joins TRBV30 to TRBJ1-1; D is uncertain. The TCR sequence derives from a woman aged 18 to 35 with Graves' hyperthyroidism. The specimen was peripheral blood or thyroid tissue (not recorded which). CDR3 residues: CAWSDPGTMGEAFS. The CDR3 DNA follows: TGTGCCTGGAGCGATCCGGGCACCATGGGTGAAGCTTTCTCT.